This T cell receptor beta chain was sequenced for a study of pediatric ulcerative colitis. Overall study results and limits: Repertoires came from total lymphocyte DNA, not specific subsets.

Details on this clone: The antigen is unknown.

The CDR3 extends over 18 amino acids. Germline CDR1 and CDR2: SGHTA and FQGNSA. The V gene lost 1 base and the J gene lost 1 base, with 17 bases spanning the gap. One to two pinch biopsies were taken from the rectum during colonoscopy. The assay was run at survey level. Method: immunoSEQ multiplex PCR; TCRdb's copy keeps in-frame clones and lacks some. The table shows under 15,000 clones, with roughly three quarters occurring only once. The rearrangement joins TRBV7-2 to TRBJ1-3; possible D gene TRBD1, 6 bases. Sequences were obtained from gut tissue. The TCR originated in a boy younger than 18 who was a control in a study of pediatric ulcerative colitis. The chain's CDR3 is CASSLDGLRGRSGNTIYF. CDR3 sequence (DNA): TGTGCCAGCAGCTTAGATGGTCTCAGGGGAAGGTCTGGAAACACCATATATTTT. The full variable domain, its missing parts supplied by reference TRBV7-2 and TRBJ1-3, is GAGVSQSPSNKVTEKGKDVELRCDPISGHTALYWYRQSLGQGLEFLIYFQGNSAPDKSGLPSDRFSAERTGGSVSTLTIQRTQQEDSAVYLCASSLDGLRGRSGNTIYFGEGSWLTVV.